The T cell receptor beta chain described here comes from a study of technical replicates of blood from a handful of donors (TCRdb year 2017). Library preparation used the immunoSEQ multiplex PCR assay. TCRdb mirrors the immuneACCESS table, restricted to in-frame sequences. Some clones are absent from its copies; in checked studies, under half trace to an unresolved V gene, and the reason for the others is unknown. This sample is represented by roughly 71,000 clones; around 95% of them were singletons. About 0.25% of the sample comes from the top ten. Between the V and J ends, shortened by 4 bases and 2 bases respectively, the junction contains 15 bases. The CDR3 sequence holds 16 residues, the cysteine and phenylalanine included. Only CDR3 DNA is held: 48 bases, read in frame from base 1. Reading the germline V gene (reference sequence) gives CDR1 MNHEY and CDR2 SMNVEV. In its sample, this clone was seen once. What antigen it recognizes has not been identified. Base quality data are lacking; no much larger clone is found one base away.

This chain is built from TRBV27 and TRBJ1-5; the D gene is possibly TRBD1, with 5 bases matching. The receptor's source is a human donor in good health. Sequences were obtained from T cells isolated from PBMCs. The DNA is as follows: TGTGCCAGCAGTTCCCCCAGCAGGGAGGGCAATCAGCCCCAGCATTTT. It codes for CASSSPSREGNQPQHF.